This T cell receptor (beta chain) appears in the sequencing data of a study of OX40 agonist ivuxolimab in advanced cancers. The study, taken as a whole, reports: The average count of expanded clones was higher among CD8+ T cells than among CD4+. Circulating CD4+ and CD8+ T cells showed clonal expansion by week 6 at 0.1 to 3.0 mg/kg.

A note on this clone: The antigen is not known.

Some clones are missing from TCRdb's copy, which holds only in-frame ones; the method was immunoSEQ multiplex PCR. The table lists approximately 90,000 clones, 91% of them singletons. The CDR3 loop spans 14 amino acids. The V end lost 1 base, the J end lost 7 bases, and 13 bases lay between the germline ends. Germline V gene lookup returns CDR1 SGHTA and CDR2 FQGNSA. This material consisted of CD4+ or CD8+ T cells sorted from blood, taken in a trial of the OX40 agonist ivuxolimab. The receptor comes from an adult with an advanced solid tumor such as melanoma, head and neck, liver or kidney cancer. V and J are TRBV7-2 and TRBJ1-1, with D possibly being TRBD1 (6 bases). CDR3: CASSLGGAVVEAFF. CDR3 DNA sequence: TGTGCCAGCAGCTTAGGGGGGGCAGTGGTTGAAGCTTTCTTT. Supplemented by reference TRBV7-2 and TRBJ1-1, the full variable domain reads GAGVSQSPSNKVTEKGKDVELRCDPISGHTALYWYRQSLGQGLEFLIYFQGNSAPDKSGLPSDRFSAERTGGSVSTLTIQRTQQEDSAVYLCASSLGGAVVEAFFGQGTRLTVV.